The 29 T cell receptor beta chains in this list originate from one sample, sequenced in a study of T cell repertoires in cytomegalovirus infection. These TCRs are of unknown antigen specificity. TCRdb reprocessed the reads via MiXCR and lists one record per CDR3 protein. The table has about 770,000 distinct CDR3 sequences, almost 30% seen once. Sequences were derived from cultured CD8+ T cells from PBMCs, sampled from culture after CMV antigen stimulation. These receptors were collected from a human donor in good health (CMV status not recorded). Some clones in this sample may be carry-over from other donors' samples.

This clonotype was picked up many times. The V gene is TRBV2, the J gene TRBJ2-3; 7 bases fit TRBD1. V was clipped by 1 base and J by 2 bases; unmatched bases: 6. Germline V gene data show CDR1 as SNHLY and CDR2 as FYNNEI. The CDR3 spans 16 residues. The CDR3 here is CASSEERQGYTDTQYF. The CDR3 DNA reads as TGTGCCAGCAGTGAAGAGAGACAGGGTTACACAGATACGCAGTATTTT.

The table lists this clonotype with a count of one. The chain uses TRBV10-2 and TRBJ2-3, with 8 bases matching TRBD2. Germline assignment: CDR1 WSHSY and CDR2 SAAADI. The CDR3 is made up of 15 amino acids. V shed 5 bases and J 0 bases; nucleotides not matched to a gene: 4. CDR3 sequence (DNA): TGCGCCAGCAGTCGGACTAGCAGTAGCACAGATACGCAGTATTTT. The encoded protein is CASSRTSSSTDTQYF.

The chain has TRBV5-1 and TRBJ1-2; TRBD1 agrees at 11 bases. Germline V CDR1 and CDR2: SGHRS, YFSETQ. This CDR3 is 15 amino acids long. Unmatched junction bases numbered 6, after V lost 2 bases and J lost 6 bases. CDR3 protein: CASSLWTGGVNGYTF. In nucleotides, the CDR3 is TGCGCCAGCAGCTTATGGACAGGGGGCGTTAATGGCTACACCTTC.

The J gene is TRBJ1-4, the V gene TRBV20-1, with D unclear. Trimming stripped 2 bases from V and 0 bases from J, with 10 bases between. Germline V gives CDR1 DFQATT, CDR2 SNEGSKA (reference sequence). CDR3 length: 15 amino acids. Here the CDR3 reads CSARNAKATNEKLFF. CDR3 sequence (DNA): TGCAGTGCTAGAAATGCGAAGGCAACTAATGAAAAACTGTTTTTT.

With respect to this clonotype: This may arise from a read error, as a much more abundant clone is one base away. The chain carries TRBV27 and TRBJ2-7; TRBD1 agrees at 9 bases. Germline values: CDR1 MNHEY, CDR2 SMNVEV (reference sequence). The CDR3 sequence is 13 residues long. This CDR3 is CVSSRDRVNEQYF. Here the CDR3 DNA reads TGTGTCAGCAGTCGGGACAGGGTAAACGAGCAGTACTTC.

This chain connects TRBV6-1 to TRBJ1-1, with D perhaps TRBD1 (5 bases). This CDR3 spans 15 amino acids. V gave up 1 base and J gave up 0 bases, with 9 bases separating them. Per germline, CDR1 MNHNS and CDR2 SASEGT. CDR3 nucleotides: TGTGCCAGCAGTGAAGATGAGGGACTGAACACTGAAGCTTTCTTT. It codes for CASSEDEGLNTEAFF.

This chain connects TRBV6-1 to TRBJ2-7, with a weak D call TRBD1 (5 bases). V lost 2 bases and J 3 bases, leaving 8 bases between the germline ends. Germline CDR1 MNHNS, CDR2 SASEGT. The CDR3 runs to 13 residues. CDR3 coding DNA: TGTGCCAGCAGTGAAAACAGGCGCTACGAGCAGTACTTC. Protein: CASSENRRYEQYF.

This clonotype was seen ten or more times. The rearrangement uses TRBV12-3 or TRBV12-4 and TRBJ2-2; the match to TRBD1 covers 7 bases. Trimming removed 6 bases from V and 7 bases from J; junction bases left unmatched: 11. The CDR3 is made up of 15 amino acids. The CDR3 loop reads CASSTNRGRGGELFF. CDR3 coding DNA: TGTGCCAGCAGCACCAACAGGGGAAGGGGCGGGGAGCTGTTTTTT.

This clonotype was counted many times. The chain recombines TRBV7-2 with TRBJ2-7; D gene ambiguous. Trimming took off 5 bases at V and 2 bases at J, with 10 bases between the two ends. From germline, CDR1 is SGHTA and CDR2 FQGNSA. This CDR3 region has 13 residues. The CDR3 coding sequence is TGTGCCAGCAGCCCCGGTTCCCCCTACGAGCAGTACGTC. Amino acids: CASSPGSPYEQYV.

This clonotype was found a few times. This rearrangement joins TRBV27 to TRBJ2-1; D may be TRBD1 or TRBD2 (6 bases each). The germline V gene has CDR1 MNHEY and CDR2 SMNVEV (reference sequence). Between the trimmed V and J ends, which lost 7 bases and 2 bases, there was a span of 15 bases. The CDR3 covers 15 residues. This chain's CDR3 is CASKEGGEAYNEQFF. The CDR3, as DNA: TGTGCCAGCAAGGAGGGGGGTGAGGCCTACAATGAGCAGTTCTTC.

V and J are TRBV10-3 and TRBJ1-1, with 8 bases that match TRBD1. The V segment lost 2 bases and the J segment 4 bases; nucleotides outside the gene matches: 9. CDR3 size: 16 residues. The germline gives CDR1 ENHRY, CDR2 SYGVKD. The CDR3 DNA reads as TGTGCCATCAGTGAGCCGAGACAGGGGTTGGGCACTGAAGCTTTCTTT. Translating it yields CAISEPRQGLGTEAFF.

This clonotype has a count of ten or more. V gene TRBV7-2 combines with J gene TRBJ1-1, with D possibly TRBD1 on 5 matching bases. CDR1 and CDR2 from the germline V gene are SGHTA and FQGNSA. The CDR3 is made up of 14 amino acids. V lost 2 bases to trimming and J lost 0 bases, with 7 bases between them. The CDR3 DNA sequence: TGTGCCAGCAGCTTACAGGGTCTGAACACTGAAGCTTTCTTT. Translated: CASSLQGLNTEAFF.

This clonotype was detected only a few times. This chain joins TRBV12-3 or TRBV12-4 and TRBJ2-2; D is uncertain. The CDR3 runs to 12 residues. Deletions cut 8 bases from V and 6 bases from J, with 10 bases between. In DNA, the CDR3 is TGTGCCAGCGGATTGCCGGCCGGGGAGCTGTTTTTT. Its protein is CASGLPAGELFF.

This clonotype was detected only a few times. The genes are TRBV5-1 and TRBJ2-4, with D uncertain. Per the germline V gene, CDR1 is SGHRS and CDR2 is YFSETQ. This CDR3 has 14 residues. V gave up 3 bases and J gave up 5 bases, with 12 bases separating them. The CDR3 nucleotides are TGCGCCAGCAGCTCGGCTAATGGAGAAAACATTCAGTACTTC. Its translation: CASSSANGENIQYF.

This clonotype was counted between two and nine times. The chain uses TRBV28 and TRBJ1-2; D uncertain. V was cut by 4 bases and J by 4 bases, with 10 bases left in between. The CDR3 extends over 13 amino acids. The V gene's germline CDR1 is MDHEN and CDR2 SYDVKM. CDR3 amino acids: CASSSHVFYGYTF. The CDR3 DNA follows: TGTGCCAGCAGTTCACACGTATTCTATGGCTACACCTTC.

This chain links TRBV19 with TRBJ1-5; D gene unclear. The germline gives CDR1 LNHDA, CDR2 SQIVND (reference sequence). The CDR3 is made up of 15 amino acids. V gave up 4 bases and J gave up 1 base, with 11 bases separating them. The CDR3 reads CASSNPRISNQPQHF. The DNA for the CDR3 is TGTGCCAGTAGTAATCCGAGGATCAGCAATCAGCCCCAGCATTTT.

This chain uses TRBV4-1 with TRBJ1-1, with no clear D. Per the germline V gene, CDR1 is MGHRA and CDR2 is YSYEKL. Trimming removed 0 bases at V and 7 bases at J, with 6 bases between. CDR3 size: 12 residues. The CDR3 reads CASSQDRIEAFF. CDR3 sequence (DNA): TGCGCCAGCAGCCAAGATCGTATTGAAGCTTTCTTT.

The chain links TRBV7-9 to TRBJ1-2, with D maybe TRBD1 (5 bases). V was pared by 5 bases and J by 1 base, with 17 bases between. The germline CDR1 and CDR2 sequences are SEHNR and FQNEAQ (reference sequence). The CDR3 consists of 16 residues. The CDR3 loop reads CASSARTGPRNYGYTF. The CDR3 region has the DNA TGTGCCAGCAGCGCGCGGACGGGGCCCCGTAACTATGGCTACACCTTC.

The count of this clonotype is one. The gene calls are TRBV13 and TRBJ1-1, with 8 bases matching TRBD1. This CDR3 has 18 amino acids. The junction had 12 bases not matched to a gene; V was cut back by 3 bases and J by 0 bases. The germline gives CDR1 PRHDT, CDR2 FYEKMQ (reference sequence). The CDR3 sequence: CASSLELDRDHVNTEAFF. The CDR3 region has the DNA TGTGCCAGCAGCTTGGAACTGGACAGGGATCATGTGAACACTGAAGCTTTCTTT.

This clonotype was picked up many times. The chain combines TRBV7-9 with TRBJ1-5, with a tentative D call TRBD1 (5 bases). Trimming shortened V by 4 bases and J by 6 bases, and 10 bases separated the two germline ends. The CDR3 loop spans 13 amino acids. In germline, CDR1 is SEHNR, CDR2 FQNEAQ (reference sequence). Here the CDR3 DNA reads TGTGCCAGCAGCTGGGGCGAGATTCAGCCCCAGCATTTT. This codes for CASSWGEIQPQHF.

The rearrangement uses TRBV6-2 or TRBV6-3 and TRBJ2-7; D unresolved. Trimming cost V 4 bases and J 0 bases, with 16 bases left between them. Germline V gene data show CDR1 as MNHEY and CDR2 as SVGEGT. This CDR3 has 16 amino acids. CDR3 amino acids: CASSSGPRLSSYEQYV. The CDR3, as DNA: TGTGCCAGCAGTTCTGGACCAAGGCTCAGCTCCTACGAGCAGTACGTC.

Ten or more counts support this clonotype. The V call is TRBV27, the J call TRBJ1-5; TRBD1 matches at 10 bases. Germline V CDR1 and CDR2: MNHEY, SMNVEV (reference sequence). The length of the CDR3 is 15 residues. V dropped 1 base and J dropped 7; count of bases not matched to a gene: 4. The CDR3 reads CASSLWGQGHQPQHF. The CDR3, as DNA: TGTGCCAGCAGTTTATGGGGACAGGGGCACCAGCCCCAGCATTTT.

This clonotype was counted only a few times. The CDR3 sequence is CASSSPGGEGRPYGYTF. The DNA of the CDR3 is TGTGCCAGCAGCTCCCCCGGGGGGGAAGGGAGACCCTATGGCTACACCTTC. This chain links TRBV7-9 with TRBJ1-2; weak D call: TRBD1 (5 bases). V lost 4 bases, J lost 4 bases, and 22 bases lay in between. This CDR3 region has 17 residues. Germline lookup yields CDR1 SEHNR and CDR2 FQNEAQ (reference sequence).

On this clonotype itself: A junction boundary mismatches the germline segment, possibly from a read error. The CDR3: CANSLSRGLSYGYTF. The CDR3 DNA sequence: TGTGCCAACAGCTTATCCAGGGGGCTTTCCTATGGCTACACCTTC. The rearrangement links TRBV7-6 to TRBJ1-2; 8 bases map to TRBD1. The CDR3 sequence is 15 residues long. CDR1 and CDR2 (germline): SGHVS, FNYEAQ.

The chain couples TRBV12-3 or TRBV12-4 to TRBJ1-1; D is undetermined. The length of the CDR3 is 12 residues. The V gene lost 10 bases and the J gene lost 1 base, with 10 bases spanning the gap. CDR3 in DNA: TGTGCCATCAGAGTCGGGAACACTGAAGCTTTCTTT. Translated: CAIRVGNTEAFF.

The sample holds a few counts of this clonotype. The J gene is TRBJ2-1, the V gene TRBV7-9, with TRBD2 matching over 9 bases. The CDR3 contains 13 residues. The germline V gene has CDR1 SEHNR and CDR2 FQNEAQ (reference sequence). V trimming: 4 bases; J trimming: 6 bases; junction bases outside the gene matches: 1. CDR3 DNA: TGTGCCAGCAGCTCGACTAGCGGCAATGAGCAGTTCTTC. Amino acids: CASSSTSGNEQFF.

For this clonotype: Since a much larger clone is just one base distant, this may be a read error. This CDR3 is CASSLATTLDGYTF. The CDR3 region has the DNA TGTGCCAGCAGCTTAGCGACCACCCTCGATGGCTACACCTTC. The chain links TRBV7-2 to TRBJ1-2, with D unclear. The germline V gene encodes CDR1 SGHTA and CDR2 FQGNSA. The CDR3 covers 14 residues. Trimming shortened V by 0 bases and J by 6 bases, and 11 bases separated the two germline ends.

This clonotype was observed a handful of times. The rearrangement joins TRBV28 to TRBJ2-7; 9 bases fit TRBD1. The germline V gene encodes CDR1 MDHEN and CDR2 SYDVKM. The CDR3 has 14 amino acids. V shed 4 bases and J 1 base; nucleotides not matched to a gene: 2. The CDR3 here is CASSYRGPSYEQYV. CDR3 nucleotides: TGTGCCAGCAGTTACAGGGGGCCGTCCTACGAGCAGTACGTC.

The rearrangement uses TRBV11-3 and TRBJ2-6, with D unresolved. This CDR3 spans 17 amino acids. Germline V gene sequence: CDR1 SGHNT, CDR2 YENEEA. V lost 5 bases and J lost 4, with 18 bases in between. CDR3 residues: CASSPPSRFAGANVLTF. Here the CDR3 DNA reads TGTGCCAGCAGCCCCCCGAGCAGGTTCGCGGGGGCCAACGTCCTGACTTTC.